This record concerns one T cell receptor (beta chain) sequence. This sample was taken from a study of cytomegalovirus exposure and HLA in healthy donors. The PCR used 60 Vbeta and 13 Jbeta primers. Produced via immunoSEQ multiplex PCR; TCRdb's table is partial and in-frame only. There are some 170,000 clones in the sample; 80% to 90% occur only once, and 5.5% to 8% lies in the top ten. Each of the donors was a healthy bone marrow donor. Sequencing used PBMCs. This clonotype was obtained from a woman under 40 in good health and CMV-seropositive.

DNA for the CDR3: TGTGCCAGCAGCCGGGAATGGGATCAGCCCCAGCATTTT. Translating it yields CASSREWDQPQHF. The chain is built from TRBV5-5 and TRBJ1-5; D gene ambiguous. CDR3 length equals 13 residues. V lost 4 bases to trimming and J lost 5 bases, with 10 bases between them. Germline V gene data show CDR1 as SGHKS and CDR2 as YYEKEE (reference sequence).